The entry that follows covers one T cell receptor beta chain sequence. Its specificity is not known. Other DNA sequences within the sample encode an identical CDR3. The repertoire was sequenced with immunoSEQ multiplex PCR; TCRdb's copy has only in-frame clones and lacks some. The sample carries 700,000 to 950,000 clones, roughly 96% recorded once. These data originate in a study of shared clonotypes between healthy human individuals. V trimming: 5 bases; J trimming: 2 bases; junction bases outside the gene matches: 3. Germline values: CDR1 SGHTA, CDR2 FQGNSA. CDR3 size: 14 residues. The naive CD8 subset, CD45RO-negative cells positively selected for CCR7, excluded terminally differentiated effector memory CD45RA+ cells. Whole-study results and caveats: Naive CD4 clonotype sharing across a few donors was about 5%.

The chain uses TRBV7-2 and TRBJ1-5; TRBD1 matches at 7 bases. The sequencing sample was made of naive CD8+ T cells sorted from blood. This receptor was identified in a man aged 25 to 40 in good health. DNA for the CDR3: TGTGCCAGCAGCGTCACAGGGGGCAATCAGCCCCAGCATTTT. It encodes CASSVTGGNQPQHF. Filled out from reference TRBV7-2 and TRBJ1-5, the complete variable domain reads GAGVSQSPSNKVTEKGKDVELRCDPISGHTALYWYRQSLGQGLEFLIYFQGNSAPDKSGLPSDRFSAERTGGSVSTLTIQRTQQEDSAVYLCASSVTGGNQPQHFGDGTRLSIL.